Below, 14 T cell receptor beta chains from the same sample are listed, as sequenced in a study of blood T cell repertoires in COVID-19 (TCRdb year 2020). The library was obtained by the immunoSEQ multiplex PCR assay. What TCRdb holds here is the immuneACCESS table cut down to in-frame rearrangements. Part of the clones is not present; checked against another copy, under half of the missing clones reflect an unresolved V gene, and the others are unexplained. This sample lists under 150,000 clones; approximately 88% were detected once. The leading ten clones occupy roughly 15% of the sample. The sequencing sample was made of peripheral blood. The receptors stem from an elderly woman with acute or convalescent COVID-19.

This sequence joins TRBV25-1 and TRBJ2-5, with 9 nucleotides matching TRBD2. CDR1 and CDR2 (germline): MGHDK, SYGVNS. V was clipped by 5 bases and J by 5 bases; unmatched bases: 6. The CDR3 is 14 amino acids. CDR3 DNA sequence: TGTGCCAGCAGTAGGGCTAGCGGGGTTGAGACCCAGTACTTC. This encodes CASSRASGVETQYF.

The chain combines TRBV6-2 or TRBV6-3 with TRBJ2-1, with D possibly being TRBD2 (5 bases). Per the germline V gene, CDR1 is MNHEY and CDR2 is SVGEGT. The CDR3 totals 17 residues. Trimming removed 6 bases from V and 0 bases from J, with 18 bases in between. The DNA of the CDR3 is TGTGCCAGCAGCCTTCGTCCCATCGGGATCTCCTACAATGAGCAGTTCTTC. It encodes CASSLRPIGISYNEQFF.

The chain has TRBV10-3 and TRBJ1-2; the D gene is possibly TRBD1 (6 bases). CDR3 size: 15 residues. CDR1 is ENHRY and CDR2 is SYGVKD in the germline V gene. Between the trimmed V and J ends, which lost 1 base and 4 bases, there was a span of 13 bases. The CDR3 DNA is TGTGCCATCAGTGAGTTCGGTCGGACAGCCTATGGCTACACCTTC. It specifies CAISEFGRTAYGYTF.

The chain combines TRBV9 with TRBJ1-4; TRBD1 aligns across 12 bases. Germline V lookup: CDR1 SGDLS, CDR2 YYNGEE. With V trimmed by 3 bases and J by 7 bases, 10 bases remained unmatched. The CDR3 is 17 residues long. In DNA, the CDR3 is TGTGCCAGCAGCGCCACCGGGACAGGGGGCGCAGGTGAAAAACTGTTTTTT. Translated, it gives CASSATGTGGAGEKLFF.

The chain is built from TRBV5-1 and TRBJ2-1; tentative D call: TRBD2 (6 bases). From germline, CDR1 is SGHRS and CDR2 YFSETQ. This CDR3 comprises 14 residues. The germline V and J ends were trimmed by 4 bases and 6 bases, with 14 bases remaining between them. CDR3 DNA sequence: TGCGCCAGCAGCGGAACTAGCCTGGTCAATGAGCAGTTCTTC. Translated: CASSGTSLVNEQFF.

In this sample, this clone turned up once. The gene calls are TRBV4-3 and TRBJ1-5; unclear D gene. The CDR3 covers 14 residues. Germline V CDR1 and CDR2: LGHNA, YSLEER. Trimming removed 3 bases from V and 5 bases from J, with 11 bases in between. For the CDR3, the DNA is TGCGCCAGCAGCCAGAGGACGGGAGATCAGCCCCAGCATTTT. Amino acids: CASSQRTGDQPQHF.

The chain uses TRBV18 and TRBJ1-1; tentatively, D is TRBD1 (6 bases). The CDR3 totals 15 residues. The V gene's germline CDR1 is KGHSH and CDR2 LQKENI. Trimming took off 3 bases at V and 0 bases at J, with 11 bases between the two ends. The CDR3 protein is CASSPGGAMNTEAFF. DNA for the CDR3: TGTGCCAGCTCACCCGGGGGGGCAATGAACACTGAAGCTTTCTTT.

The V call is TRBV27, the J call TRBJ1-1; no firm D call. The CDR3 sequence is 14 residues long. V shed 3 bases and J shed 1 base, with 9 bases lying between them. The germline V gene encodes CDR1 MNHEY and CDR2 SMNVEV (reference sequence). CDR3 in DNA: TGTGCCAGCAGTTTGTACGTCAGGAACACTGAAGCTTTCTTT. This sequence encodes CASSLYVRNTEAFF.

V usage is TRBV4-3 and J usage is TRBJ1-2, with 7 bases that match TRBD1. CDR1 and CDR2 from the germline V gene are LGHNA and YSLEER. This CDR3 is built from 17 residues. Trimming cost V 4 bases and J 1 base; bases outside gene matches: 12. In DNA form, the CDR3 reads TGCGCCAGCAGCCTCGCCCCAACCGGGACAGTTAACTATGGCTACACCTTC. Translated: CASSLAPTGTVNYGYTF.

The V and J genes are TRBV7-2 and TRBJ2-3; perhaps TRBD2 as D (6 bases). The CDR3 is 14 residues long. Trimming took off 7 bases at V and 2 bases at J, with 13 bases between the two ends. CDR1 is SGHTA and CDR2 is FQGNSA in the germline V gene. The CDR3: CASTPGLPTDTQYF. In DNA form, the CDR3 reads TGTGCCAGCACCCCGGGACTCCCCACAGATACGCAGTATTTT.

The chain combines TRBV10-3 with TRBJ2-1; 7 nucleotides match TRBD1. J was trimmed by 8 bases and V by 2 bases; bases with no gene match: 9. Germline loops: CDR1 ENHRY, CDR2 SYGVKD. This CDR3 is 15 amino acids long. The CDR3 coding sequence is TGTGCCATCAGTGAGAGGACGACAGGGAGTGATGAGCAGTTCTTC. Translating gives CAISERTTGSDEQFF.

The rearrangement links TRBV6-6 to TRBJ2-1; 9 bases align to TRBD1. After removal of 2 bases from V and 15 bases from J, the junction contained 8 bases not matched to a gene. There are 13 residues in the CDR3. The germline gives CDR1 MNHNY, CDR2 SVGAGI (reference sequence). The CDR3 region is CASSYLGQGVAFF. DNA for the CDR3: TGTGCCAGCAGTTACCTGGGACAGGGAGTGGCGTTCTTC.

This clone was counted once. The rearrangement joins TRBV4-3 to TRBJ2-1; 11 bases align to TRBD1. From germline, CDR1 is LGHNA and CDR2 YSLEER. The CDR3 contains 15 residues. V lost 3 bases, J lost 7 bases, and 5 bases stayed unmatched. DNA for the CDR3: TGCGCCAGCAGCCATCCGGGACAGGGGGGTAATGAGCAGTTCTTC. It is translated as CASSHPGQGGNEQFF.

The rearrangement links TRBV29-1 to TRBJ1-1; D gene ambiguous. The V and J ends lost 4 bases and 4 bases respectively, with 10 bases between them. The CDR3 extends over 12 amino acids. Germline V gene data show CDR1 as SQVTM and CDR2 as ANQGSEA. This chain's CDR3 is CSVAHTSTEAFF. In DNA form, the CDR3 reads TGCAGCGTTGCCCACACAAGCACTGAAGCTTTCTTT. Drawing the rest from reference TRBV29-1 and TRBJ1-1, the complete variable domain is SAVISQKPSRDICQRGTSLTIQCQVDSQVTMMFWYRQQPGQSLTLIATANQGSEATYESGFVIDKFPISRPNLTFSTLTVSNMSPEDSSIYLCSVAHTSTEAFFGQGTRLTVV.